Listed below are T cell receptor beta chains from one sample, sequenced in a study of T-cell reconstitution after alpha-beta-depleted transplantation in children. TCRdb reanalysed the PCR reads using MiXCR and keeps one entry per CDR3 protein. The sample has some 840,000 distinct CDR3 sequences; roughly 15% are singletons. This material consisted of PBMCs, mostly from graft donor cells, taken 360 days after TCRalphabeta/CD19-depleted stem cell transplant. These receptors originate from a male patient aged 10-17 years who had a stem cell transplant for acute lymphoblastic leukemia, so the T cells may come from the graft donor. Both conserved end residues are part of each CDR3. The D gene is left open where the match is weak. Clone size appears in some rows only: once, few, many, or a class for an expanded clone.

>.|TRBV7-9|TRBJ2-3|many
TGTGCCAGCAGCTCAACTAGCACAGATACGCAGTATTTT
CASSSTSTDTQYF
>.|TRBV10-3|TRBJ2-1|few
TGTGCCATCAGTGAGTTATCCCCCGGCATCAATGAGCAGTTCTTC
CAISELSPGINEQFF
>TRBD2|TRBV20-1|TRBJ2-3|.
TGCAGTGCTAGAGATTGGCGGTCTAGCGGGAGGAGCACAGATACGCAGTATTTT
CSARDWRSSGRSTDTQYF
>TRBD2|TRBV12-3/TRBV12-4|TRBJ2-7|few
TGTGCCAGCACCCCCTCGGCACCCGGGACTAACTACGAGCAGTACTTC
CASTPSAPGTNYEQYF
>TRBD1|TRBV9|TRBJ2-7|few
TGTGCCAGCAGCACCGCCGGGACAGATAGCTCCTACGAGCAGTACTTC
CASSTAGTDSSYEQYF
>TRBD2|TRBV7-3|TRBJ2-2|few
TGTGCCAGCAGCCGGACTAGCGGGAGTAACGCCGGGGAGCTGTTTTTT
CASSRTSGSNAGELFF
>TRBD1|TRBV20-1|TRBJ2-2|.
TGCAGTGCTAGAGATACCACAGGGGCGGTCACCGGGGAGCTGTTTTTT
CSARDTTGAVTGELFF
>.|TRBV7-9|TRBJ1-1|.
TGTGCCAGCAGCTTCTCGGCTGAAGCTTTCTTT
CASSFSAEAFF
>TRBD1|TRBV7-2|TRBJ2-5|few
TGTGCCAGCAGCTTAGGAAGGGACAGGGGAGCCCAAGAGACCCAGTACTTC
CASSLGRDRGAQETQYF
>.|TRBV5-1|TRBJ2-1|few
TGCGCCAGCAGCTTGGAGGTGGGACGACTGGGTGAGCAGTTCTTC
CASSLEVGRLGEQFF
>TRBD1|TRBV9|TRBJ2-5|.
TGTGCCAGCAGCGTAGGATGGACAGGAGAGACCCAGTACTTC
CASSVGWTGETQYF
>.|TRBV25-1|TRBJ1-5|.
TGTGCCAGCAGTGAACAGGAGAATCAGCCCCAGCATTTT
CASSEQENQPQHF
>TRBD1|TRBV6-5|TRBJ2-1|.
TGTGCCAGCAGTTGGGACAGGGAGGGTTACAATGAGCAGTTCTTC
CASSWDREGYNEQFF
>.|TRBV18|TRBJ2-5|few
TGTGCCAGCTCACCACCGGCAAGGGGTAGAGAGACCCAGTACTTC
CASSPPARGRETQYF
>TRBD2|TRBV7-9|TRBJ2-1|few
TGTGCCAGCAGCTTGCCCCAGGGGACTAGCGCATACAATGAGCAGTTCTTC
CASSLPQGTSAYNEQFF
>TRBD2|TRBV5-1|TRBJ2-7|.
TGCGCCAGCAGTTTCGCTAGCGGGACAATGGAGCAGTACTTC
CASSFASGTMEQYF
>TRBD1|TRBV24-1|TRBJ1-5|few
TGTGCCACCAGTGCCCCGGGCAGTGGGACAGATAATCAGCCCCAGCATTTT
CATSAPGSGTDNQPQHF
>TRBD2|TRBV28|TRBJ2-3|.
TGTGCCAGCAGTTTATGGATGGGGACTAGCGGGAGGGCCGTTACGCAGTATTTT
CASSLWMGTSGRAVTQYF
>TRBD2|TRBV13|TRBJ2-2|.
TGTGCCAGCAGCCCCCACAGCGGGAGTTTTCCCGGGGAGCTGTTTTTT
CASSPHSGSFPGELFF
>.|TRBV12-3/TRBV12-4|TRBJ1-5|.
TGTGCCAGCAGTCTCGACAGGCCGGGCAATCAGCCCCAGCATTTT
CASSLDRPGNQPQHF
>.|TRBV18|TRBJ2-7|.
TGTGCCAGCTCACCACAGTCCGGGGGCGAGCAGTACTTC
CASSPQSGGEQYF
>.|TRBV5-6|TRBJ1-1|many
TGTGCCAGCAGCTTGGACCAGGCGGAAGCTTTCTTT
CASSLDQAEAFF
>.|TRBV27|TRBJ1-4|few
TGTGCCAGCAGTTTCTCGGACGCAACTAATGAAAAACTGTTTTTT
CASSFSDATNEKLFF
>.|TRBV12-3/TRBV12-4|TRBJ1-5|few
TGTGCCAGCAGTTCCCGACCGGTGGGGGCCAGCAATCAGCCCCAGCATTTT
CASSSRPVGASNQPQHF
>.|TRBV29-1|TRBJ2-2|.
TGCAGCGCCAGGGAGCTAAACACCGGGGAGCTGTTTTTT
CSARELNTGELFF
>.|TRBV7-2|TRBJ2-7|.
TGTGCCAGCAGCCCATGGGGGAGCACCTACGAGCAGTACTTC
CASSPWGSTYEQYF
>TRBD1|TRBV7-9|TRBJ1-5|.
TGTGCCAGCAGGACAGGGCCCAATCAGCCCCAGCATTTT
CASRTGPNQPQHF
>TRBD2|TRBV9|TRBJ2-3|few
TGTGCCAGCAGCGGGTGGGGGGGAGGCACAGATACGCAGTATTTT
CASSGWGGGTDTQYF
>.|TRBV5-1|TRBJ2-3|few
TGCGCCAGCAGCTTGGTGTTCGGAAAAAGCACAGATACGCAGTATTTT
CASSLVFGKSTDTQYF
>.|TRBV5-1|TRBJ2-7|many
TGTGCCAGCAGCTTAGGTGGGGACTACGAGCAGTACTTC
CASSLGGDYEQYF
>.|TRBV20-1|TRBJ2-3|once
TGCAGCCTGTCGGAGGGCACAGATACGCAGTATTTT
CSLSEGTDTQYF
>.|TRBV3-1|TRBJ1-1|few
TGTGCCAGCAGCCACAGGGACATTCGTTACACTGAAGCTTTCTTT
CASSHRDIRYTEAFF
>.|TRBV10-3|TRBJ2-1|many
TGTGCCATCAGTGAGTCCTTGACTACCTACAATGAGCAGTTCTTC
CAISESLTTYNEQFF
>.|TRBV24-1|TRBJ2-1|.
TGTGCCACCAAATCCCGAGTCAATGAGCAGTTCTTC
CATKSRVNEQFF
>.|TRBV5-1|TRBJ1-2|few
TGCGCCAGCAGCTTGGCTAGAGGTTGGGAGCATGGCTACACCTTC
CASSLARGWEHGYTF
>.|TRBV7-9|TRBJ2-1|.
TGTGCCAGCAGCTGGGGGGTTTTCTACAATGAGCAGTTCTTC
CASSWGVFYNEQFF
>TRBD2|TRBV20-1|TRBJ2-1|.
TGCAGTCCCTGGGGGACGGGGGGGTCACATGAGCAGTTCTTC
CSPWGTGGSHEQFF
>.|TRBV27|TRBJ2-7|.
TGTGCCAGCAGTTCGACAGGGAGGGGCTACGAGCAGTACTTC
CASSSTGRGYEQYF
>TRBD2|TRBV12-3/TRBV12-4|TRBJ2-1|few
TGTGCCAGCACTAGCGGGGCTCACAATGAGCAGTTCTTC
CASTSGAHNEQFF
>.|TRBV9|TRBJ2-1|.
TGTGCCAGCAGCGCAGGGCCGGGAGTTTTGAATGAGCAGTTCTTC
CASSAGPGVLNEQFF
>.|TRBV12-3/TRBV12-4|TRBJ2-5|few
TGTGCCAGCAGACCTACCGGCGGGGTCCGAGAGACCCAGTACTTC
CASRPTGGVRETQYF
>.|TRBV29-1|TRBJ2-5|few
TGCAGCGTTGGAGGCAGACCTTTTCAAGAGACCCAGTACTTC
CSVGGRPFQETQYF
>.|TRBV2|TRBJ1-1|.
TGTGCCAGCAGTGAAGAACGTCAGCTCGTGGCTTTCTTT
CASSEERQLVAFF
>.|TRBV24-1|TRBJ2-2|.
TGTGCCACCAGTGAACCTCGACAGTACACCGGGGAGCTGTTTTTT
CATSEPRQYTGELFF
>.|TRBV5-1|TRBJ2-5|.
TGCGCCAGCAGAGCGGAGATAGAGACCCAGTACTTC
CASRAEIETQYF
>TRBD2|TRBV6-1|TRBJ2-2|.
TGTGCCAGCAGGAGCCCGGGACTAGCGGGAGAGTTGGGCACCGGGGAGCTGTTTTTT
CASRSPGLAGELGTGELFF
>.|TRBV5-1|TRBJ2-2|many
TGCGCCAGCAGCTTGGCGGGCACGAACACCGGGGAGCTGTTTTTT
CASSLAGTNTGELFF
>.|TRBV20-1|TRBJ2-7|.
TGCAGTGCTAGGGACTACCCCTCCCACGAGCAGTACTTC
CSARDYPSHEQYF
>TRBD2|TRBV6-4|TRBJ2-6|many
TGTGCCAGCAGCCGACTAGCGGGAGGGAACCCCTCTGGGGCCAACGTCCTGACTTTC
CASSRLAGGNPSGANVLTF
>.|TRBV29-1|TRBJ2-5|.
TGCAGCGCCGCAGGGGTTTGGGATCAAGAGACCCAGTACTTC
CSAAGVWDQETQYF
>.|TRBV2|TRBJ2-5|few
TGTGCCAGCAGTCCCTGGGAGACCCAGTACTTC
CASSPWETQYF
>TRBD2|TRBV29-1|TRBJ2-1|few
TGCACCACTGCCTCATCTAGCGGGGTCTACAATGAGCAGTTCTTC
CTTASSSGVYNEQFF